These 5 T cell receptor beta chains came from one sample sequenced in a study of human T cells and chemical hapten exposure. Each CDR3 protein gets one entry after TCRdb re-called the RACE reads with MiXCR. Altogether around 70,000 distinct CDR3 sequences are present, around 10% being singletons, with the ten largest covering roughly 1.5%. Time point reported: patch test 3, about 24 weeks after DPC sensitization. Regarding treatment: therapeutic diphenylcyclopropenone sensitization with weekly scalp DPC. Sequences were derived from whole blood, sampled in connection with sensitization to the hapten diphenylcyclopropenone (DPC). Receptor source: a woman between 50 and 59 years old with alopecia areata. Some clones in this sample may be carry-over from other donors' samples.

There are a few counts of this clonotype. The J gene is TRBJ2-6, the V gene TRBV5-4; TRBD1 aligns across 9 bases. With 1 base clipped from V and 4 bases from J, the junction kept 6 bases outside the gene matches. Germline V gene data show CDR1 as SGHNT and CDR2 as YYREEE (reference sequence). The CDR3 totals 17 residues. The CDR3 region is CASSLRDRVSGANVLTF. The CDR3 coding sequence is TGTGCCAGCAGCTTGCGGGACAGGGTTTCCGGGGCCAACGTCCTGACTTTC.

This clonotype was found many times. The rearrangement uses TRBV2 and TRBJ1-2; D unresolved. With 5 bases removed from V and 11 bases from J, the gap between germline ends came to 12 bases. Looked up from germline, CDR1 is SNHLY and CDR2 is FYNNEI. This CDR3 contains 11 residues. CDR3 sequence: CASSFTDTYTF. For the CDR3, the DNA is TGTGCCAGCAGTTTCACTGACACTTACACCTTC. The full variable domain, its missing parts supplied by reference TRBV2 and TRBJ1-2, is EPEVTQTPSHQVTQMGQEVILRCVPISNHLYFYWYRQILGQKVEFLVSFYNNEISEKSEIFDDQFSVERPDGSNFTLKIRSTKLEDSAMYFCASSFTDTYTFGSGTRLTVV.

The rearrangement joins TRBV10-3 to TRBJ2-7; D is undetermined. In germline, CDR1 is ENHRY, CDR2 SYGVKD. This CDR3 has 11 residues. Trimming removed 0 bases from V and 9 bases from J, with 6 bases in between. The CDR3 coding sequence is TGTGCCATCAGTGAGTCAGGTCTGCAGTACTTC. It is translated as CAISESGLQYF.

This clonotype was detected a few times. The rearrangement uses TRBV27 and TRBJ2-1; no reliable D call. Trimming took 0 bases from V and 0 from J, leaving 6 bases between them. The V gene's germline CDR1 is MNHEY and CDR2 SMNVEV (reference sequence). CDR3 size: 15 residues. This CDR3 is CASSLSQSSYNEQFF. The CDR3 bases are TGTGCCAGCAGTTTATCGCAGAGCTCCTACAATGAGCAGTTCTTC.

A few counts support this clonotype. The chain uses TRBV6-2 or TRBV6-3 and TRBJ2-2; TRBD1 might be the D (6 bases). Between the trimmed V and J ends, which lost 6 bases and 3 bases, there was a span of 11 bases. The CDR3 has 14 amino acids. CDR1 is MNHEY and CDR2 is SVGEGT in the germline V gene. The DNA for the CDR3 is TGTGCCAGCAGCAAACAGGGACACACCGGGGAGCTGTTTTTT. Its protein is CASSKQGHTGELFF.